These T cell receptor beta chains were read from a single sample in a study of cytomegalovirus exposure and HLA in healthy donors. Clones were sequenced by immunoSEQ multiplex PCR, and TCRdb holds only the in-frame ones, with some missing. The sample includes around 110,000 clones, around 80% of them seen just once. The material sequenced was PBMCs. These receptors were obtained from a man aged 60 to 75 in good health and CMV-seronegative. The CDR3 runs from the conserved cysteine through the conserved F or W. The D gene is left open where the match is weak. Some rows have no size entry. The others give once, few or many, or a class for an expanded clone.

d_call,v_call,j_call,clone_size,cdr3_nt,cdr3_aa
TRBD2,TRBV5-1,TRBJ2-3,NA,TGCGCCAGCAGCCTATCTAGCGGGGAGACAGATACGCAGTATTTT,CASSLSSGETDTQYF
TRBD2,TRBV5-4,TRBJ2-7,NA,TGTGCCAGCAGCTTGGCTGCTAGCGGGGGCTGGGAGCAGTACTTC,CASSLAASGGWEQYF
NA,TRBV15,TRBJ2-5,NA,TGTGCCACCAGCAGAGGGCAGGAGACCCAGTACTTC,CATSRGQETQYF
NA,TRBV6-1,TRBJ1-1,NA,TGTGCCAGCAGTGTGACGTGGGCCACTGAAGCTTTCTTT,CASSVTWATEAFF
NA,TRBV7-2,TRBJ1-4,NA,TGTGCCAGCAGCTTCCAACAGGGCCTGGGGGAAAAACTGTTTTTT,CASSFQQGLGEKLFF
TRBD1,TRBV2,TRBJ1-5,few,TGTGCCAGCAGGCCGGGACAGGGTGATCAGCCCCAGCATTTT,CASRPGQGDQPQHF
TRBD1,TRBV28,TRBJ2-3,NA,TGTGCCAGCAGGGTCACAGGGGCTACGCAGTATTTT,CASRVTGATQYF
NA,TRBV7-8,TRBJ1-2,NA,TGTGCCAGCAGCTTATCTCTCGACAGTCGCTATGGCTACACCTTC,CASSLSLDSRYGYTF
TRBD1,TRBV7-9,TRBJ1-1,NA,TGTGCCAGCAGCGACAGGGGCAGACTTGAAGCTTTCTTT,CASSDRGRLEAFF
NA,TRBV9,TRBJ2-1,NA,TGTGCCAGCAGCCTCACACACTCGGGCTCCTACAATGAGCAGTTCTTC,CASSLTHSGSYNEQFF
NA,TRBV30,TRBJ1-1,NA,TGTGCCTGGAGTGTACGGTTGAACACTGAAGCTTTCTTT,CAWSVRLNTEAFF
TRBD2,TRBV5-1,TRBJ2-2,NA,TGCGCCAGCAGCTTGGATCTTGCGGGGGTGAACACCGGGGAGCTGTTTTTT,CASSLDLAGVNTGELFF
NA,TRBV19,TRBJ1-3,NA,TGTGCCAGTAGTACGACGGACTTTTACTCTGGAAACACCATATATTTT,CASSTTDFYSGNTIYF
TRBD2,TRBV2,TRBJ2-3,NA,TGTGCCAGCATTGATCTAGCGGGGGGGTTAACTAGCACAGATACGCAGTATTTT,CASIDLAGGLTSTDTQYF
TRBD1,TRBV5-6,TRBJ2-2,NA,TGTGCCAGCAGTGGTCTGGACAGGGTCACCGGGGAGCTGTTTTTT,CASSGLDRVTGELFF
TRBD2,TRBV10-3,TRBJ2-3,NA,TGTGCCATCAGTGACTCGGGAGTGCGGGGGGGTATCGCAGGGGCGCAGTATTTT,CAISDSGVRGGIAGAQYF
NA,TRBV5-6,TRBJ2-2,NA,TGTGCCAGCAGCCTCGGGACTGCTGCGAACACCGGGGAGCTGTTTTTT,CASSLGTAANTGELFF
NA,TRBV28,TRBJ1-1,NA,TGTGCCAGCACACAGGGTCTGGGCACTGAAGCTTTCTTT,CASTQGLGTEAFF
NA,TRBV5-4,TRBJ1-2,few,TGTGCCAGCAGCTCCGGACTATTCTATGGCTACACCTTC,CASSSGLFYGYTF
TRBD2,TRBV25-1,TRBJ2-3,NA,TGTGCCAGCAGTGAATTACCCCGCTTAGCGGGGGAGCCAGATACGCAGTATTTT,CASSELPRLAGEPDTQYF
NA,TRBV5-1,TRBJ1-4,NA,TGCGCCAGCAGCTTGGTAGGGGCCGGAACTAATGAAAAACTGTTTTTT,CASSLVGAGTNEKLFF
NA,TRBV18,TRBJ1-1,NA,TGTGCCAGCTCACCAGCAGTGAACACTGAAGCTTTCTTT,CASSPAVNTEAFF
NA,TRBV7-9,TRBJ2-1,few,TGTGCCAGCACCCCGGTGAGGTTCTTC,CASTPVRFF
NA,TRBV4-1,TRBJ1-2,NA,TGCGCCAGCAGCCAAGTTATCCGGGCGGGGTATGGCCACACCTTC,CASSQVIRAGYGHTF
NA,TRBV29-1,TRBJ2-5,NA,TGCAGCGCTGAAATCCTCGGGACTGCACAAGAGACCCAGTACTTC,CSAEILGTAQETQYF
NA,TRBV18,TRBJ1-5,few,TGTGCCAGCTCAAGGGTGGGCCAGGGTGGCAATCAGCCCCAGCATTTT,CASSRVGQGGNQPQHF
NA,TRBV7-7,TRBJ2-5,NA,TGTGCCAGCAGCTCCCTTTCCCAAGAGACCCAGTACTTC,CASSSLSQETQYF
TRBD1,TRBV7-2,TRBJ2-2,NA,TGTGCCAGCAGCTTAAGGGACAGGGTCACCGGGGAGCTGTTTTTT,CASSLRDRVTGELFF
NA,TRBV7-9,TRBJ1-1,once,TGTGCCAGCAGCTACCCAGGGCCCACTGAAGCTTTCTTT,CASSYPGPTEAFF
NA,TRBV5-1,TRBJ2-2,NA,TGCGCCAGCGGATTAGGAGGCGCGAACACCGGGGAGCTGTTTTTT,CASGLGGANTGELFF
NA,TRBV7-9,TRBJ1-2,once,TGTGCCAGCAGCTTATCCCAGGGAAAAAACTATAGCTACACCTTC,CASSLSQGKNYSYTF
TRBD1,TRBV5-5,TRBJ2-7,NA,TGTGCCAGCAGCCCGGCAGGGGGACGGGAGCAGTACTTC,CASSPAGGREQYF
NA,TRBV7-8,TRBJ1-2,NA,TGTGCCAGCAGCTTAGGAGGGTACTATGGCTACACCTTC,CASSLGGYYGYTF
TRBD1,TRBV9,TRBJ1-1,NA,TGTGCCAGCAGCCCCTTCGGGGACAGGGGCACTGAAGCTTTCTTT,CASSPFGDRGTEAFF
NA,TRBV6-1,TRBJ2-1,NA,TGTGCCAGCAGCGCGGGGTCGAGCTACAATGAGCAGTTCTTC,CASSAGSSYNEQFF
TRBD1,TRBV28,TRBJ2-7,NA,TGTGCCAGCAGCACACATGGACAGGGGGGAGAGCAGTACTTC,CASSTHGQGGEQYF
NA,TRBV5-1,TRBJ2-1,few,TGCGCCAGCAGCTTACAAGGGGCCTACAATGAGCAGTTCTTC,CASSLQGAYNEQFF
NA,TRBV14,TRBJ2-5,NA,TGTGCCAGCAGCCAAGGGCCGTTGACCCAGTACTTC,CASSQGPLTQYF
TRBD1,TRBV2,TRBJ1-4,few,TGTGCCAGCAGCCAACAGGGGTTCGGTGAAAAACTGTTTTTT,CASSQQGFGEKLFF
NA,TRBV11-1,TRBJ1-1,NA,TGTGCCAGCAGCCACAACGACAGGAACACTGAAGCTTTCTTT,CASSHNDRNTEAFF
TRBD2,TRBV11-3,TRBJ2-1,NA,TGTGCCAGCAGCGGACTAGCGGGGCCCAATGAGCAGTTCTTC,CASSGLAGPNEQFF
NA,TRBV6-5,TRBJ1-3,NA,TGTGCCAGCAGTTCCCGGGAGGAGGGAAACACCATATATTTT,CASSSREEGNTIYF
TRBD1,TRBV5-1,TRBJ2-3,NA,TGCGCCAGCAGCTTTCATTCAGGGGGTTCCACAGATACGCAGTATTTT,CASSFHSGGSTDTQYF
NA,TRBV7-9,TRBJ1-2,NA,TGTGCCAGCAGCCTCTGGGAGGACAATGGCTACACCTTC,CASSLWEDNGYTF
NA,TRBV15,TRBJ1-4,NA,TGTGCCAGCGGGACTGCAAATGAAAAACTGTTTTTT,CASGTANEKLFF
NA,TRBV6-6,TRBJ1-6,NA,TGTGCCAGCAGTTACGTCGCGAATAATTCACCCCTCCACTTT,CASSYVANNSPLHF
NA,TRBV30,TRBJ1-1,NA,TGTGCCTGGAGTGTAGCGAAAGAAGCTTTCTTT,CAWSVAKEAFF
TRBD1,TRBV7-6,TRBJ1-5,once,TGTGCCAGCAGTGGGGGATTAGGGTCAGGGGGCGCGGGGAATCAGCCCCAGCATTTT,CASSGGLGSGGAGNQPQHF
TRBD2,TRBV19,TRBJ2-2,NA,TGTGCCAGTAGTATAGTTGGAGCGGGGGCTAACACCGGGGAGCTGTTTTTT,CASSIVGAGANTGELFF
NA,TRBV9,TRBJ2-3,NA,TGTGCCAGCAGCGCACTAGAGACAGATACGCAGTATTTT,CASSALETDTQYF
NA,TRBV7-2,TRBJ2-5,NA,TGTGCCAGCAGCCCCTCCCGCCAAGAGACCCAGTACTTC,CASSPSRQETQYF
NA,TRBV29-1,TRBJ2-5,NA,TGCAGCGTTGAAGGAGTCTTCCCACAAGAGACCCAGTACTTC,CSVEGVFPQETQYF
TRBD2,TRBV5-1,TRBJ2-7,NA,TGCGCCAGCAGCCGGACTAGCGGGGGGGCAGGTATATCCTACGAGCAGTACTTC,CASSRTSGGAGISYEQYF
TRBD1,TRBV6-5,TRBJ2-1,NA,TGTGCCAGCAGTCGACAGGGCCAGGGCGACAATGAGCAGTTCTTC,CASSRQGQGDNEQFF
NA,TRBV5-1,TRBJ2-3,NA,TGCGCCAGCAGCATACCGACTGGCACAGATACGCAGTATTTT,CASSIPTGTDTQYF
TRBD2,TRBV7-9,TRBJ2-7,once,TGTGCCAGCAGCGCACCGGGACTAGAAAGCTCCTACGAGCAGTACTTC,CASSAPGLESSYEQYF
NA,TRBV2,TRBJ1-5,NA,TGTGCCAGCAGTGAAGGCGGAACCAGCACCTATCAGCCCCAGCATTTT,CASSEGGTSTYQPQHF
NA,TRBV29-1,TRBJ1-1,NA,TGCAGCGCTCTACTAGGAGGGACTGAAGCTTTCTTT,CSALLGGTEAFF
NA,TRBV28,TRBJ2-5,NA,TGTGCCAGCAAAGTAAGAGGGGGTGAAGAGACCCAGTACTTC,CASKVRGGEETQYF